Below, 11 T cell receptor beta chains from the same sample are listed, as sequenced in a study of sequential checkpoint blockade in melanoma. The data were produced by immunoSEQ multiplex PCR, yet TCRdb's version contains in-frame clones alone and is incomplete. The table includes 7,700 or so clones, about 60% detected once. Treatment defined: randomized to nivolumab then ipilimumab (arm A) or the reverse (arm B). Sequencing was performed on CD8+ T cells sorted from blood (inferred from file names), taken from a patient given nivolumab and ipilimumab in sequence. The receptor source for this set is a human donor with melanoma.

This clone is medium-sized (0.01 to 0.1%) within its sample. The chain uses TRBV27 and TRBJ2-1; 7 positions agree with TRBD1. The germline CDR1 and CDR2 sequences are MNHEY and SMNVEV (reference sequence). There are 15 residues in the CDR3. V trimming: 3 bases; J trimming: 9 bases; junction bases outside the gene matches: 11. The CDR3, as DNA: TGTGCCAGCAGTTTGGATACCAGGGGGTACGGTGAGCAGTTCTTC. Residues: CASSLDTRGYGEQFF.

This clone was picked up a small number of times. This rearrangement joins TRBV5-6 to TRBJ1-2; TRBD1 is a possible D gene (6 bases). The length of the CDR3 is 17 residues. Germline loops: CDR1 SGHDT, CDR2 YYEEEE. Trimming took 0 bases from V and 3 from J, leaving 18 bases between them. The CDR3 DNA reads TGTGCCAGCAGCTTGGTGGGAGGGGGTCACGGATACTATGGCTACACCTTC. It encodes CASSLVGGGHGYYGYTF. Based on the CDR3 plus reference TRBV5-6 and TRBJ1-2, the full variable domain is DAGVTQSPTHLIKTRGQQVTLRCSPKSGHDTVSWYQQALGQGPQFIFQYYEEEERQRGNFPDRFSGHQFPNYSSELNVNALLLGDSALYLCASSLVGGGHGYYGYTFGSGTRLTVV.

The chain has TRBV5-1 and TRBJ2-1; TRBD2 aligns across 11 bases. CDR3 length: 14 amino acids. V lost 5 bases and J lost 3; bases outside the gene matches: 1. Germline values: CDR1 SGHRS, CDR2 YFSETQ. CDR3 DNA: TGCGCCAGCAGGGGGACTAGCGGCTACAATGAGCAGTTCTTC. This gives the protein CASRGTSGYNEQFF.

This sequence joins TRBV9 and TRBJ2-7, with 11 bases fitting TRBD2. Per the germline V gene, CDR1 is SGDLS and CDR2 is YYNGEE. V was pared by 5 bases and J by 2 bases, with 6 bases of the junction left unmatched. The CDR3 is 15 residues long. The CDR3 sequence is CASSGGTSGAYEQYF. The CDR3 coding sequence is TGTGCCAGCAGTGGAGGGACTAGCGGAGCCTACGAGCAGTACTTC.

The chain uses TRBV7-9 and TRBJ2-7, with 7 positions matching TRBD2. The V gene's germline CDR1 is SEHNR and CDR2 FQNEAQ (reference sequence). The ends lost 3 bases at V and 4 bases at J; junction bases unmatched: 9. CDR3 length: 15 residues. As DNA, the CDR3 is TGTGCCAGCAGCTTTAAACCGGGACTACCATACGAGCAGTACTTC. It codes for CASSFKPGLPYEQYF.

Only a few counts were recorded for this clone. V gene TRBV5-1 combines with J gene TRBJ1-2; a weak D match, TRBD1 (6 bases). Germline V CDR1 and CDR2: SGHRS, YFSETQ. The CDR3 runs 20 residues. V was pared by 0 bases and J by 4 bases, with 28 bases between. The CDR3 protein is CASSLVGAVGAGRAFYGYTF. The CDR3 DNA reads as TGCGCCAGCAGCTTGGTTGGAGCAGTGGGGGCTGGCAGGGCCTTCTATGGCTACACCTTC.

This clone came up a few times. This chain links TRBV7-9 with TRBJ1-2, with D perhaps matching TRBD1 (6 bases). The CDR3 length is 13 residues. Trimming took 3 bases from V and 3 from J, leaving 8 bases between them. Germline CDR1 and CDR2: SEHNR and FQNEAQ (reference sequence). CDR3 bases: TGTGCCAGCAGCTTTCAGGGGCACTATGGCTACACCTTC. It codes for CASSFQGHYGYTF.

The V call is TRBV4-3, the J call TRBJ2-7; D remains unclear. Deletions cut 1 base from V and 5 bases from J, with 9 bases between. Per germline, CDR1 LGHNA and CDR2 YSLEER. This CDR3 contains 13 residues. As DNA, the CDR3 is TGCGCCAGCAGCCAAGGGCCCCTCAACGAGCAGTACTTC. Protein sequence: CASSQGPLNEQYF.

This clone was seen a handful of times. The genes are TRBV5-1 and TRBJ2-7, with 12 bases lining up with TRBD1. The CDR3 sequence is 15 residues long. Germline CDR1 SGHRS, CDR2 YFSETQ. With 4 bases clipped from V and 6 bases from J, the junction kept 8 bases outside the gene matches. The CDR3 DNA follows: TGCGCCAGCAGCCCAACCGGGACAGGGGGCTTCGAGCAGTACTTC. Protein: CASSPTGTGGFEQYF.

The chain employs TRBV4-1 and TRBJ2-1, with D possibly being TRBD1 (5 bases). This CDR3 is built from 13 residues. Trimming removed 3 bases from V and 3 bases from J, with 6 bases in between. CDR1 MGHRA and CDR2 YSYEKL come from the germline V gene. The CDR3 sequence is CASSHGHYNEQFF. The CDR3 DNA follows: TGCGCCAGCAGCCACGGACACTACAATGAGCAGTTCTTC.

The rearrangement links TRBV9 to TRBJ2-7; TRBD1 agrees at 7 bases. Germline CDR1 and CDR2: SGDLS and YYNGEE. V dropped 0 bases and J dropped 0; count of bases not matched to a gene: 3. The CDR3 consists of 15 residues. The CDR3, as DNA: TGTGCCAGCAGCGTAGGGGACAGCAGCTCCTACGAGCAGTACTTC. Residues: CASSVGDSSSYEQYF.